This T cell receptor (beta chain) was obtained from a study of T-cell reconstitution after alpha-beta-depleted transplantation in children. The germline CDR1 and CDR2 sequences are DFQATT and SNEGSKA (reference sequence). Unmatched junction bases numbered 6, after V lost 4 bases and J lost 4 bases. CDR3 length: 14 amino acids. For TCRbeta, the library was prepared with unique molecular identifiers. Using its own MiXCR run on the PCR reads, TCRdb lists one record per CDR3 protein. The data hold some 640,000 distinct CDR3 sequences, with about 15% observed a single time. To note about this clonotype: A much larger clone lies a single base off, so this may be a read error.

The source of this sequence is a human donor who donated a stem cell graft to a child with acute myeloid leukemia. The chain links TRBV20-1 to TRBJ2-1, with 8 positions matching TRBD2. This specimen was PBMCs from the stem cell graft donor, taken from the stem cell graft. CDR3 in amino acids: CSANSGTRYNEQFF. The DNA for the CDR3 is TGCAGTGCTAACTCAGGGACTAGGTACAATGAGCAGTTCTTC.